This TCR beta chain stems from a study of T cells in Graves' hyperthyroidism and ophthalmopathy. General study results and limits: Most thyroid clonotypes that were expanded above 0.001 also turned up in blood.

This clonotype was found many times. Its specificity is unknown. The CDR3 regions of TCR beta were amplified from RNA transcripts. The primer set for the first-round RT-PCR of the TCR CDR3 was HTBI. TCRdb itself ran the multiplex PCR reads through MiXCR, one entry per CDR3 protein. The sample contains 550,000 to 650,000 distinct CDR3 sequences, approximately 15% of which appear only once. Patients with uncontrolled infections, other autoimmune diseases, pregnancy or lactation were excluded. Extraction of PBMCs used approximately 10 ml of fresh peripheral blood. The germline CDR1 and CDR2 sequences are KGHSH and LQKENI. This CDR3 comprises 14 residues. Trimming took off 8 bases at V and 5 bases at J, with 19 bases between the two ends.

This clonotype originated in a woman in her 30s with Graves' hyperthyroidism that later progressed to Graves' ophthalmopathy. The sequenced sample consisted of blood. This chain links TRBV18 with TRBJ2-7, with D perhaps matching TRBD2 (7 bases). The CDR3 sequence: CASTLQGGGHEQYF. The DNA for the CDR3 is TGTGCCAGCACTTTACAGGGCGGGGGCCACGAGCAGTACTTC.